This T cell receptor (beta chain) was sequenced during a study of human T cells and chemical hapten exposure. The CDR3 is 14 residues long. In germline, CDR1 is LNHDA, CDR2 SQIVND (reference sequence). V lost 5 bases to trimming and J lost 5 bases; unmatched junction nucleotides: 8. Stated time point: patch test 1, 2 weeks after DPC sensitization. The treatment denotes: therapeutic diphenylcyclopropenone sensitization with weekly scalp DPC. TCRdb independently ran MiXCR on the RACE reads; one entry per CDR3 protein. The sample holds about 120,000 distinct CDR3 sequences, roughly an eighth seen once. The chain is built from TRBV19 and TRBJ1-2, with 7 bases fitting TRBD1. This sample comprised whole blood, obtained in connection with sensitization to the hapten diphenylcyclopropenone (DPC). The sequence came from a man aged 18 to 35 with alopecia areata. Some clones in this sample may be carry-over from other donors' samples. CDR3 coding DNA: TGTGCCAGTAGTCTGTGGACAGGCCCTTATGGCTACACCTTC. It codes for CASSLWTGPYGYTF.